This T cell receptor (beta chain) was sequenced in a study of a mutant IDH1 vaccine in newly diagnosed glioma (dated by TCRdb to the early 2020s). The study in broad terms: Vaccination began 4-6 weeks after radiotherapy alone, or alongside temozolomide cycles in the chemotherapy-containing groups. Of the 25 to 35 patients who were treated, approximately 60% were male and approximately 38% were female, and the mean age was about 40 years. Before enrollment, patients had received standard therapy of radiotherapy alone, temozolomide alone, or radiochemotherapy with temozolomide; most received the combination. The week-35 safety follow-up was designated visit V12, and the week-47 end of study was designated visit V13. Peripheral blood samples were drawn at six visits, namely V03 (baseline), V05, V07, V10, V12 and V13. Longitudinal TCRB deep sequencing was done for 25 treated patients, wherever samples were available for exploratory analyses.

Summary of the overall study and its limitations: Pseudoprogression appeared unrelated to alterations in the top peripheral T cell clonotypes detected by TCRB sequencing. Selection of PBMC samples for TCRB deep sequencing was based on availability. Immune responses induced by the vaccine were seen in around 94% of patients across multiple MHC alleles. The authors stated that sample limitations prevented analyses of patient blood samples from being reproduced.

The meaning of the sample's time point label: week 35, safety follow-up. Each vaccine dose was 300 ug of a 20-mer mutant IDH1 peptide in Montanide, given subcutaneously with topical imiquimod. Patients received eight vaccinations in weeks 1, 3, 5, 7, 11, 15, 19 and 23, corresponding to visits V03 through V10. Donors had newly diagnosed WHO grade 3 or 4 IDH1-mutant astrocytomas with loss of nuclear ATRX. The samples were drawn from NOA16, a multicentre, single-arm, open-label phase I trial in Germany that tested a mutant IDH1 peptide vaccine in humans for the first time. Genomic DNA for TCRB sequencing was extracted from EDTA blood using the DNeasy Blood and Tissue Kit. This clone was picked up one time. Its antigen is still unknown. Base qualities are not at hand, and no much larger clone is one base apart. Spanning cysteine to phenylalanine, the CDR3 consists of 17 amino acids. The sequence is cut down to CDR3 DNA, 51 bases in frame from base 1. The germline V end is reduced by 1 base and the J end by 4 bases; junction bases left unmatched: 10. For CDR1 and CDR2, the germline V gene (reference sequence) lists SEHNR and FQNEAQ.

Libraries were made using the immunoSEQ multiplex PCR assay. Following the manufacturer's protocol, the hsTCRB Kit was used to amplify rearranged TCR beta chain sequences. An Illumina MiSeq was used to sequence the TCRB libraries. Turning to the authors' computational methods: The kit vendor's proprietary platform handled demultiplexing, trimming and gene mapping. The immuneACCESS repertoire file appears here via TCRdb, limited to in-frame rearrangements. These files lack a portion of the clones; in checked studies, under half of the deficit traces to unresolved V genes, and the cause of the others is not known. From that table come the V and J calls and clone size; the DNA was used to work out D and trimming. Across this sample there are approximately 44,000 clones, with over 65% seen only once. Jointly, the top ten make up 10% to 15% of the sample.

This TCR was sampled from a man aged 40-55 years with glioma. In this chain, TRBV7-9 is recombined with TRBJ2-1; TRBD2 matches 7 bases in the middle. Here the sequenced sample was PBMCs, taken from a glioma patient whose treatment included an IDH1 peptide vaccine. The CDR3 region reads CASSLEVRLADYNEQFF. The sequenced DNA: TGTGCCAGCAGCTTAGAAGTCCGGCTAGCGGATTACAATGAGCAGTTCTTC.